These T cell receptor beta chains were read from a single sample in a study of cytomegalovirus exposure and HLA in healthy donors. Sequenced by immunoSEQ multiplex PCR; TCRdb stores in-frame clones only, minus some. The sample shows approximately 100,000 clones, roughly 70% of them seen only once. Sequencing was done on a sample of PBMCs. Receptors were obtained from a middle-aged man in good health and CMV-seronegative. Both conserved end residues are part of each CDR3. D genes are given only for firm matches. Expanded clones get a size class; other rows say once, few or many, or leave the size out.

J gene,D gene,clone size,V gene,CDR3 protein,CDR3 DNA
TRBJ2-1,NA,NA,TRBV10-1,CASSEAWQGTPNNEQFF,TGCGCCAGCAGTGAGGCGTGGCAGGGAACCCCTAACAATGAGCAGTTCTTC
TRBJ1-4,TRBD1,NA,TRBV25-1,CASSEYQQGGNEKLFF,TGTGCCAGCAGTGAATATCAACAGGGGGGTAATGAAAAACTGTTTTTT
TRBJ1-6,TRBD1,NA,TRBV27,CASSFRTGGDSPLHF,TGTGCCAGCAGTTTCCGAACAGGGGGAGACTCACCCCTCCACTTT
TRBJ2-7,NA,NA,TRBV7-8,CASSLGGHGSYEQYF,TGTGCCAGCAGCTTAGGGGGCCACGGATCCTACGAGCAGTACTTC
TRBJ1-5,TRBD1,NA,TRBV9,CASSADRGNQPQHF,TGTGCCAGCAGCGCAGACAGGGGCAATCAGCCCCAGCATTTT
TRBJ1-5,TRBD1,NA,TRBV28,CASSLQGAWSNQPQHF,TGTGCCAGCAGTTTACAGGGGGCGTGGAGCAATCAGCCCCAGCATTTT
TRBJ1-5,NA,NA,TRBV4-1,CASSPTVNQPQHF,TGCGCCAGCAGCCCGACAGTCAATCAGCCCCAGCATTTT
TRBJ1-5,NA,once,TRBV2,CASRDTQHQPQHF,TGTGCCAGCAGGGACACTCAGCATCAGCCCCAGCATTTT
TRBJ2-5,NA,NA,TRBV10-3,CAISAPGETQYF,TGTGCCATCAGTGCCCCGGGGGAGACCCAGTACTTC
TRBJ2-1,NA,NA,TRBV5-6,CASSSTGPRGNEQFF,TGTGCCAGCAGCTCCACCGGGCCCAGGGGCAATGAGCAGTTCTTC
TRBJ1-2,NA,NA,TRBV11-2,CASSSSLPPHGYTF,TGTGCCAGCAGCTCCTCCCTTCCTCCCCATGGCTACACCTTC
TRBJ1-4,NA,NA,TRBV6-4,CAIPTEANEKLFF,TGTGCCATCCCGACAGAAGCTAATGAAAAACTGTTTTTT
TRBJ2-2,TRBD2,NA,TRBV11-3,CASSLSGTNTGELFF,TGTGCCAGCAGCTTAAGCGGGACGAACACCGGGGAGCTGTTTTTT
TRBJ2-3,TRBD2,NA,TRBV28,CASSTPGGTQYF,TGTGCCAGTTCTACGCCGGGGGGTACGCAGTATTTT
TRBJ2-1,NA,few,TRBV5-1,CASCLGDNNEQFF,TGCGCCAGCTGCTTGGGGGACAACAATGAGCAGTTCTTC
TRBJ2-3,TRBD1,NA,TRBV28,CAIRTGGGMVRENTQYF,TGTGCCATCCGGACAGGGGGGGGGATGGTTAGGGAAAATACGCAGTATTTT
TRBJ1-1,NA,few,TRBV19,CASIQGRANTEAFF,TGTGCCAGTATCCAGGGAAGGGCGAACACTGAAGCTTTCTTT
TRBJ2-7,NA,NA,TRBV30,CAWSVQLGYEQYF,TGTGCCTGGAGTGTACAACTAGGATACGAGCAGTACTTC
TRBJ2-5,TRBD1,NA,TRBV7-2,CASSFGGGQGETQYF,TGTGCCAGCAGCTTTGGAGGGGGACAGGGTGAGACCCAGTACTTC
TRBJ2-7,TRBD1,NA,TRBV10-3,CAISDGTETYEQYF,TGTGCCATCAGTGACGGGACAGAGACCTACGAGCAGTACTTC
TRBJ1-2,TRBD1,NA,TRBV19,CASSIQGAHGYTF,TGTGCCAGTAGTATACAGGGGGCGCATGGCTACACCTTC
TRBJ2-3,NA,once,TRBV9,CASSVQGGTDTQYF,TGTGCCAGCAGCGTCCAAGGGGGCACAGATACGCAGTATTTT
TRBJ1-1,TRBD1,NA,TRBV10-3,CAISARQGESAFF,TGTGCCATCAGTGCTCGACAGGGGGAGTCAGCTTTCTTT
TRBJ2-7,NA,NA,TRBV28,CASSPPGYEQYF,TGTGCCAGCAGTCCGCCCGGCTACGAGCAGTACTTC
TRBJ2-1,TRBD1,NA,TRBV6-1,CASSARTGRDEQFF,TGTGCCAGCAGTGCCCGGACAGGGCGGGATGAGCAGTTCTTC
TRBJ2-2,TRBD1,NA,TRBV30,CAGRQRGRTNTGELFF,TGTGCCGGGCGGCAAAGGGGGCGGACAAACACCGGGGAGCTGTTTTTT
TRBJ1-1,NA,once,TRBV7-3,CASSPGVGGEAFF,TGTGCCAGCAGCCCAGGGGTAGGGGGTGAAGCTTTCTTT
TRBJ2-1,NA,few,TRBV7-2,CASSLGAPLNSYNEQFF,TGTGCCAGCAGCTTAGGAGCACCACTCAACTCTTACAATGAGCAGTTCTTC
TRBJ2-2,NA,NA,TRBV30,CARTQTFANTGELFF,TGTGCCCGGACACAGACGTTCGCGAACACCGGGGAGCTGTTTTTT
TRBJ1-5,NA,NA,TRBV28,CASSLRGLGDNQPQHF,TGTGCCAGCAGTTTGCGGGGGTTAGGGGATAATCAGCCCCAGCATTTT
TRBJ1-2,NA,NA,TRBV28,CASTLAGKAYGYTF,TGTGCCAGCACCCTAGCGGGGAAAGCCTATGGCTACACCTTC
TRBJ2-2,TRBD2,NA,TRBV11-2,CASSLVSGGTGELFF,TGTGCCAGCAGCTTAGTGAGCGGGGGCACCGGGGAGCTGTTTTTT
TRBJ1-5,TRBD1,NA,TRBV27,CASSLYPPTGSNQPQHF,TGTGCCAGCAGTTTATACCCGCCGACAGGGTCCAATCAGCCCCAGCATTTT
TRBJ2-5,NA,NA,TRBV2,CASKTGYQETQYF,TGTGCCTCCAAGACAGGCTACCAAGAGACCCAGTACTTC
TRBJ2-7,NA,NA,TRBV5-6,CASSSGLGGAQEQYF,TGTGCCAGCAGCTCGGGTTTAGGGGGGGCGCAGGAGCAGTACTTC
TRBJ1-2,NA,NA,TRBV27,CASRGRLDGYTF,TGTGCCAGCAGGGGGCGCCTTGATGGCTACACCTTC
TRBJ1-1,NA,few,TRBV6-5,CASIQPGGTEAFF,TGTGCCAGCATCCAGCCGGGGGGAACTGAAGCTTTCTTT
TRBJ1-3,NA,NA,TRBV10-2,CASSERRIVSGNTIYF,TGCGCCAGCAGTGAGAGGAGGATCGTCTCTGGAAACACCATATATTTT
TRBJ1-6,NA,NA,TRBV18,CASSPRANSPLHF,TGTGCCAGCTCACCACGGGCAAATTCACCCCTCCACTTT
TRBJ2-3,TRBD2,NA,TRBV28,CASSSPRSGGSTDTQYF,TGTGCCAGCAGTTCTCCACGAAGCGGGGGGTCGACAGATACGCAGTATTTT
TRBJ2-4,NA,NA,TRBV4-2,CASCELAKNIQYF,TGTGCCAGCTGTGAACTAGCCAAAAACATTCAGTACTTC
TRBJ2-7,NA,NA,TRBV4-2,CASSQALGYEQYF,TGTGCCAGCAGCCAAGCTCTCGGCTACGAGCAGTACTTC
TRBJ1-2,TRBD1,NA,TRBV29-1,CSVEAGQGISGYTF,TGCAGCGTTGAAGCTGGACAGGGGATATCTGGCTACACCTTC
TRBJ2-2,TRBD2,NA,TRBV27,CASSLLAGVNTGELFF,TGTGCCAGCAGTCTTCTAGCGGGGGTCAACACCGGGGAGCTGTTTTTT
TRBJ2-7,TRBD1,NA,TRBV7-8,CASSLEIGTGTYEQYF,TGTGCCAGCAGCTTAGAAATTGGGACAGGGACCTACGAGCAGTACTTC
TRBJ2-5,NA,NA,TRBV18,CASSVRATEEQYF,TGTGCCAGCTCAGTCCGGGCGACAGAGGAGCAGTACTTC
TRBJ2-2,TRBD2,few,TRBV5-4,CASSFGGGATGELFF,TGTGCCAGCAGCTTCGGCGGGGGGGCAACCGGGGAGCTGTTTTTT
TRBJ1-6,TRBD1,NA,TRBV2,CASSRQGGSPLHF,TGTGCCAGCAGCCGACAGGGCGGCTCACCCCTCCACTTT
TRBJ2-7,NA,once,TRBV4-1,CASSQDSYEQYF,TGCGCCAGCAGCCAGGACTCTTACGAGCAGTACTTC
TRBJ1-2,NA,NA,TRBV7-2,CASSLEQIYGYTF,TGTGCCAGCAGCTTAGAACAGATCTATGGCTACACCTTC